These 24 T cell receptor beta chains came from one sample sequenced in a study of blood T cell repertoires in COVID-19. Sequencing was performed with immunoSEQ multiplex PCR; in TCRdb, only in-frame clones are kept and a portion is missing. The sample gives about 410,000 clones, roughly 85% of which show up once; roughly 1.4% is in the top ten. Material for sequencing was peripheral blood. Receptors originate from a woman in her twenties or thirties with active or convalescent COVID-19.

This chain connects TRBV5-1 to TRBJ2-3, with D tentatively TRBD1 (5 bases). This CDR3 contains 16 residues. Trimming took 3 bases from V and 1 from J, leaving 15 bases between them. Germline loops: CDR1 SGHRS, CDR2 YFSETQ. CDR3 residues: CASSSSAGRGTDTQYF. CDR3 sequence (DNA): TGCGCCAGCAGCTCCTCGGCCGGCAGGGGCACAGATACGCAGTATTTT.

V is TRBV27 and J is TRBJ1-3; tentative D call: TRBD1 (5 bases). This CDR3 is built from 15 residues. Germline CDR1 reads MNHEY; CDR2 reads SMNVEV (reference sequence). Trimming removed 3 bases at V and 1 base at J, with 10 bases between. As DNA, the CDR3 is TGTGCCAGCAGTTTCCAGGGAGGGTCTGGAAACACCATATATTTT. Translating it yields CASSFQGGSGNTIYF.

The rearrangement links TRBV11-3 to TRBJ2-7; a possible D gene is TRBD2 (6 bases). This CDR3 is built from 12 residues. V lost 5 bases and J lost 5, with 10 bases in between. Looked up from germline, CDR1 is SGHNT and CDR2 is YENEEA. CDR3 in amino acids: CASSPGGDEQYF. In DNA form, the CDR3 reads TGTGCCAGCAGCCCCGGGGGAGACGAGCAGTACTTC.

The chain links TRBV3-1 (or the pseudogene TRBV3-2) to TRBJ1-2, with D tentatively TRBD1 (5 bases). The CDR3 length is 13 residues. The germline V gene encodes CDR1 LGHDT and CDR2 YNNKEL (reference sequence). Deletions cut 7 bases from V and 3 bases from J, with 12 bases between. In DNA, the CDR3 is TGTGCCAGCACCTCCACCAGGGACTATGGCTACACCTTC. As protein: CASTSTRDYGYTF.

The chain uses TRBV4-1 and TRBJ1-1, with 12 bases lining up with TRBD1. The J segment lost 4 bases and the V segment lost 7 bases, leaving 7 bases of the junction unmatched. Germline V gene lookup returns CDR1 MGHRA and CDR2 YSYEKL. The CDR3 has 15 residues. The CDR3 coding sequence is TGCGCCAGCACGGGACAGGGGGCGCCTGGCACTGAAGCTTTCTTT. It is translated as CASTGQGAPGTEAFF.

The chain couples TRBV5-8 to TRBJ1-3; a weak D match, TRBD1 (6 bases). Between the trimmed V and J ends, which lost 0 bases and 4 bases, there was a span of 11 bases. The CDR3 loop spans 15 amino acids. Per germline, CDR1 SGHTS and CDR2 YDEGEE. This chain's CDR3 is CASSLGTGFGNTIYF. The CDR3 coding sequence is TGTGCCAGCAGCTTGGGCACAGGGTTCGGAAACACCATATATTTT.

This clone was seen just once. CDR3 region: CASSPRQGVNEKLFF. The DNA for the CDR3 is TGTGCCAGCAGCCCACGACAGGGGGTGAATGAAAAACTGTTTTTT. The chain combines TRBV7-9 with TRBJ1-4; 9 nucleotides align to TRBD1. This CDR3 comprises 15 residues. Germline V gene data show CDR1 as SEHNR and CDR2 as FQNEAQ (reference sequence). Trimming took 5 bases from V and 5 from J; bases not matched to a gene: 6.

The J gene is TRBJ2-5, the V gene TRBV18, with D possibly being TRBD2 (5 bases). CDR3 length: 15 amino acids. Germline assignment: CDR1 KGHSH and CDR2 LQKENI. Between the trimmed V and J ends, which lost 2 bases and 3 bases, there was a span of 13 bases. This CDR3 is CASSPRALSEETQYF. DNA of the CDR3: TGTGCCAGCTCACCAAGGGCCCTTAGCGAAGAGACCCAGTACTTC.

The chain carries TRBV6-1 and TRBJ1-5; TRBD1 is a possible D gene (5 bases). Germline-derived CDR1 and CDR2 are MNHNS and SASEGT. CDR3 length: 15 amino acids. The V and J ends lost 2 bases and 3 bases respectively, with 11 bases between them. CDR3 in DNA: TGTGCCAGCAGTGAACGCAGGGATACCAATCAGCCCCAGCATTTT. As protein: CASSERRDTNQPQHF.

This clone was found a few times. The J gene is TRBJ2-2, the V gene TRBV6-1; D is perhaps TRBD2 (6 bases). CDR1 and CDR2 (germline): MNHNS, SASEGT. This CDR3 has 15 amino acids. V dropped 1 base and J dropped 9 bases, with 15 bases sitting between them. In DNA form, the CDR3 reads TGTGCCAGCAGTGAAGGTAGCGGTGGGGTCCGGGAGCTGTTTTTT. This translates into CASSEGSGGVRELFF.

J is TRBJ2-7 and V is TRBV18; perhaps TRBD1 as D (6 bases). Germline V CDR1 and CDR2: KGHSH, LQKENI. There are 15 residues in the CDR3. Trimming cost V 3 bases and J 6 bases, with 18 bases left between them. The CDR3 DNA reads as TGTGCCAGCTCACCCCCGGAACAGGGTAACCGCGAGCAGTACTTC. Its protein is CASSPPEQGNREQYF.

This clone was seen only once. The rearrangement uses TRBV11-1 and TRBJ1-2; the match to TRBD1 covers 7 bases. CDR3 length: 14 residues. V trimming: 4 bases; J trimming: 6 bases; junction bases outside the gene matches: 8. Germline CDR1 and CDR2: SGHAT and FQDESV (reference sequence). In nucleotides, the CDR3 is TGTGCCAGCAGCTCCCGACAGGGTGTAAATGGCTACACCTTC. Encoded protein: CASSSRQGVNGYTF.

The rearrangement uses TRBV6-2 or TRBV6-3 and TRBJ2-7, with D unclear. This CDR3 contains 14 residues. V was trimmed by 2 bases and J by 3 bases, leaving 11 bases between them. CDR1 is MNHEY, CDR2 SVGEGT, per germline. The CDR3 DNA reads as TGTGCCAGCAGTTACGTCCTCGAGGACTACGAGCAGTACTTC. The encoded protein is CASSYVLEDYEQYF.

A single count supports this clone. CDR3 in amino acids: CASSASTTGGTEAFF. CDR3 DNA: TGTGCCAGCAGCGCCAGTACCACAGGGGGCACTGAAGCTTTCTTT. The chain links TRBV5-5 to TRBJ1-1, with TRBD1 matching over 8 bases. Germline lookup yields CDR1 SGHKS and CDR2 YYEKEE (reference sequence). V shed 4 bases, J shed 4 bases, and the junction held 9 bases outside the gene matches. The CDR3 covers 15 residues.

CDR3 in amino acids: CAIRIAGSFGNEQFF. The CDR3 nucleotides are TGTGCCATCAGAATAGCGGGGAGTTTTGGCAATGAGCAGTTCTTC. This chain connects TRBV10-3 to TRBJ2-1, with 8 positions matching TRBD2. Germline V gene data show CDR1 as ENHRY and CDR2 as SYGVKD. The length of the CDR3 is 15 residues. With 6 bases clipped from V and 6 bases from J, the junction kept 10 bases outside the gene matches.

This chain uses TRBV6-1 with TRBJ1-3, with TRBD1 as a possible D gene (5 bases). Trimming left V 3 bases short and J 0 bases short, with 12 bases between. Per germline, CDR1 MNHNS and CDR2 SASEGT. This CDR3 is built from 16 residues. The chain's CDR3 is CASSELHRLSGNTIYF. In DNA, the CDR3 is TGTGCCAGCAGTGAGTTGCACAGGCTCTCTGGAAACACCATATATTTT.

The rearrangement joins TRBV19 to TRBJ2-2, with 7 bases matching TRBD1. The CDR3 runs to 14 residues. CDR1 and CDR2 from the germline V gene are LNHDA and SQIVND (reference sequence). V lost 5 bases to trimming and J lost 3 bases; unmatched junction nucleotides: 3. The CDR3 protein is CASSAGTDTGELFF. In DNA form, the CDR3 reads TGTGCCAGTAGTGCCGGGACAGACACCGGGGAGCTGTTTTTT.

The genes are TRBV27 and TRBJ1-1, with 12 bases lining up with TRBD1. The CDR3 sequence is 17 residues long. Per the germline V gene, CDR1 is MNHEY and CDR2 is SMNVEV (reference sequence). The V and J ends lost 5 bases and 3 bases, in that order; junction bases with no gene match: 10. CDR3 in amino acids: CASSVRDRGPLYTEAFF. CDR3 bases: TGTGCCAGCAGTGTCCGGGACAGGGGGCCGCTCTACACTGAAGCTTTCTTT.

The chain uses TRBV9 and TRBJ2-7; a possible D gene is TRBD2 (5 bases). V lost 3 bases and J 6 bases, leaving 13 bases between the germline ends. This CDR3 comprises 13 residues. Germline V lookup: CDR1 SGDLS, CDR2 YYNGEE. The CDR3 DNA is TGTGCCAGCAGCGCCAGAGAGGGAGTCGAGCAGTACTTC. Translating it yields CASSAREGVEQYF.

The chain is built from TRBV7-6 and TRBJ2-5; TRBD2 might be the D (5 bases). Trimming pared 5 bases from V and 1 base from J, leaving 20 bases between. Germline loops: CDR1 SGHVS, CDR2 FNYEAQ. This CDR3 is 17 amino acids long. The CDR3 protein is CASSPQLTTRFQETQYF. CDR3 nucleotide sequence: TGTGCCAGCAGCCCGCAGCTGACTACTCGGTTCCAAGAGACCCAGTACTTC.

This sequence joins TRBV10-3 and TRBJ1-2, with TRBD1 matching 7 bases. V shed 11 bases, J shed 4 bases, and the junction held 4 bases outside the gene matches. Germline loops: CDR1 ENHRY, CDR2 SYGVKD. The CDR3 is 11 residues long. The DNA for the CDR3 is TGTGCCGCACAGGGGACCTATGGCTACACCTTC. Amino acids: CAAQGTYGYTF.

This clone was observed once. CDR3 amino acids: CASRPGTGWTEAFF. For the CDR3, the DNA is TGTGCCAGCAGACCAGGGACAGGGTGGACTGAAGCTTTCTTT. J is TRBJ1-1 and V is TRBV6-5, with 9 bases fitting TRBD1. The CDR3 contains 14 residues. The germline CDR1 and CDR2 sequences are MNHEY and SVGAGI. V lost 6 bases and J lost 5; bases outside the gene matches: 7.

The chain combines TRBV19 with TRBJ1-2; D is unclear. The ends were cut back, 5 bases at V and 6 bases at J, with 13 bases in the middle. CDR3 length equals 13 residues. Looked up from germline, CDR1 is LNHDA and CDR2 is SQIVND (reference sequence). This chain's CDR3 is CASSPKGVNGYTF. CDR3 bases: TGTGCCAGTAGTCCTAAGGGAGTAAATGGCTACACCTTC.

The chain has TRBV5-4 and TRBJ1-4; D is possibly TRBD1 (5 bases). Looked up from germline, CDR1 is SGHNT and CDR2 is YYREEE (reference sequence). The CDR3 covers 15 residues. V shed 4 bases and J shed 6 bases, with 16 bases lying between them. The CDR3 loop reads CASSTSGAADEKLFF. The CDR3 nucleotides are TGTGCCAGCAGCACGAGCGGGGCCGCTGATGAAAAACTGTTTTTT.